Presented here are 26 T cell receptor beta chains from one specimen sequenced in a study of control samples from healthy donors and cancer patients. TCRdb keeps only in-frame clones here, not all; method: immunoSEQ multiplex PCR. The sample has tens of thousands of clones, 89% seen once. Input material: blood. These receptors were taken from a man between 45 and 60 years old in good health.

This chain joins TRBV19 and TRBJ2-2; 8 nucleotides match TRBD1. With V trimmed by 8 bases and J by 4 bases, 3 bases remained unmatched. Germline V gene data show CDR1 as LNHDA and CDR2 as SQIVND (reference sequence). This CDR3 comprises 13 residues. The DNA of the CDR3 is TGTGCCAGTCGCACAGGGGGCACCGGGGAGCTGTTTTTT. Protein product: CASRTGGTGELFF.

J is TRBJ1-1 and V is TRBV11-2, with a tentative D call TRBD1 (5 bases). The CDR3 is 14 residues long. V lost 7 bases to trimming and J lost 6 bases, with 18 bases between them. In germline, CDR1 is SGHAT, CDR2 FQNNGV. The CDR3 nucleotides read TGTGCCAGCACTCGAGGAGGACGACAGTCTGAAGCTTTCTTT. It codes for CASTRGGRQSEAFF.

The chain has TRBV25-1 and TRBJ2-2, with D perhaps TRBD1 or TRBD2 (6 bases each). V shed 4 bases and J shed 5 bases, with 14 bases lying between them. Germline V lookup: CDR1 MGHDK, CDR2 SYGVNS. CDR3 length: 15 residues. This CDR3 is CASSGEDRPTGELFF. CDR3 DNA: TGTGCCAGCAGTGGGGAGGACAGACCTACCGGGGAGCTGTTTTTT.

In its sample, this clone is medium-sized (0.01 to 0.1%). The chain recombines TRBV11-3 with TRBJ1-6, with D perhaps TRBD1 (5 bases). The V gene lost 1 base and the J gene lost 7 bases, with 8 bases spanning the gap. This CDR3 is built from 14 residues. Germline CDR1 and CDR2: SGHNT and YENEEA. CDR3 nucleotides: TGTGCCAGCAGCTTAGCAGGGACGAATTCACCCCTCCACTTT. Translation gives CASSLAGTNSPLHF.

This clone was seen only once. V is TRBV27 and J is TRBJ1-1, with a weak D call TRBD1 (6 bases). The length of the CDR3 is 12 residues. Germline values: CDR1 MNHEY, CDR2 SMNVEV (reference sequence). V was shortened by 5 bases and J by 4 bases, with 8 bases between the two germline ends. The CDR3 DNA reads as TGTGCCAGCAGTCAACAGGGCACTGAAGCTTTCTTT. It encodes CASSQQGTEAFF.

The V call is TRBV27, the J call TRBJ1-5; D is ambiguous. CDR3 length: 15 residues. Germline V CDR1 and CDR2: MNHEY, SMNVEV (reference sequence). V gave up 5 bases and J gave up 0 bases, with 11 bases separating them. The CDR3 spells CASSDERASNQPQHF. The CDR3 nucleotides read TGTGCCAGCAGTGATGAGAGGGCTAGCAATCAGCCCCAGCATTTT.

CDR3 nucleotide sequence: TGTGCTAGTGGTTTGACCGTCGGGGAGCTGTTTTTT. It specifies CASGLTVGELFF. The chain combines TRBV12-5 with TRBJ2-2; unclear D gene. The V gene's germline CDR1 is LGHNT and CDR2 FRNRAP. This CDR3 is built from 12 residues. Trimming left V 2 bases short and J 7 bases short, with 5 bases between.

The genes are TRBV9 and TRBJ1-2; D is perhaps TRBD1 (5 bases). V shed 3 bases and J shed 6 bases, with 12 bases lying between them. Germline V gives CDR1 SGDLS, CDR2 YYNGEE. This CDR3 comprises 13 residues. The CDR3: CASSEDQGHGYTF. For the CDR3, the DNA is TGTGCCAGCAGCGAAGACCAGGGCCATGGCTACACCTTC.

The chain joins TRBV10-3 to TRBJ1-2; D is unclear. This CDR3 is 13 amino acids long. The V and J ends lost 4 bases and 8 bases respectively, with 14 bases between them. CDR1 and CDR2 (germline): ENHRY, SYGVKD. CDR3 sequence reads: CAISGPTFGGYTF. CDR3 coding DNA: TGTGCCATCAGTGGGCCTACTTTCGGGGGCTACACCTTC.

The CDR3 DNA follows: TGTGCCAGCAGTGAAGCCAGGCCGCAGGACAATCAGCCCCAGCATTTT. It codes for CASSEARPQDNQPQHF. This sequence joins TRBV6-1 and TRBJ1-5, with D uncertain. Germline-derived CDR1 and CDR2 are MNHNS and SASEGT. The V end lost 0 bases, the J end lost 3 bases, and 12 bases lay between the germline ends. The CDR3 runs to 16 residues.

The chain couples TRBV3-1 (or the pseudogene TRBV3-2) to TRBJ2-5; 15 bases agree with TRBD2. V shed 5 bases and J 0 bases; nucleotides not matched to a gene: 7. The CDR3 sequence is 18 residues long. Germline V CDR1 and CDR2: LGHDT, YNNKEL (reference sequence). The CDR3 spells CASSSGLAGGRYQETQYF. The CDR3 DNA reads TGTGCCAGCAGCTCGGGACTAGCGGGGGGACGGTACCAAGAGACCCAGTACTTC.

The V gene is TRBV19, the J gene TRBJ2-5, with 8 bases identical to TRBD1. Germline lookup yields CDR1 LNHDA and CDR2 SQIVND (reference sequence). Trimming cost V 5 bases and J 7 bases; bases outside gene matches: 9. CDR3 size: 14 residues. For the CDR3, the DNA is TGTGCCAGTAGTTTTCGGACAGGGTGGACGACCCAGTACTTC. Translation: CASSFRTGWTTQYF.

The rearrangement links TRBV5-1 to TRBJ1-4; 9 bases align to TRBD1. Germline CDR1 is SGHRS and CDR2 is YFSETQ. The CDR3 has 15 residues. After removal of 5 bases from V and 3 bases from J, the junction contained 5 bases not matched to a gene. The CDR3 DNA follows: TGCGCCAGCAGTTGGGGACAGGGAGCTAATGAAAAACTGTTTTTT. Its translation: CASSWGQGANEKLFF.

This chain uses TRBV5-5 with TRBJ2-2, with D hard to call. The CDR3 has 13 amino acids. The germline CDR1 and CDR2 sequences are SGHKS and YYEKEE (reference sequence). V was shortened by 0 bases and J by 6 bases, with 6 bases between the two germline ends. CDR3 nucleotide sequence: TGTGCCAGCAGCTTGGAGTGGGCCGGGGAGCTGTTTTTT. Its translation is CASSLEWAGELFF.

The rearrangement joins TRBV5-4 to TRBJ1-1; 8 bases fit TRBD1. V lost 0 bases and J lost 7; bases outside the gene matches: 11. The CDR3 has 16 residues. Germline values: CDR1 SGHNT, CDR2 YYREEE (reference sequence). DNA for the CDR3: TGTGCCAGCAGCTTGGCCCCAGGGGGCGGAAAGAATGAAGCTTTCTTT. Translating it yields CASSLAPGGGKNEAFF.

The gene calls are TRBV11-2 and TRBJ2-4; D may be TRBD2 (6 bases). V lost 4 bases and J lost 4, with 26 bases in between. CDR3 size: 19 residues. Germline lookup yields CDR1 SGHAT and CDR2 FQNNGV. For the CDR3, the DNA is TGTGCCAGCAGCTCGGGCGGGGCAGACAAAGCTCTTACTAAAAACATTCAGTACTTC. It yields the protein CASSSGGADKALTKNIQYF.

The CDR3 DNA reads as TGTGCCAGCAGCGTAACGGCCAGGTCGGGAACTGAAGCTTTCTTT. Amino acid sequence: CASSVTARSGTEAFF. The chain employs TRBV9 and TRBJ1-1; no firm D call. Germline assignment: CDR1 SGDLS and CDR2 YYNGEE. This CDR3 spans 15 amino acids. With 1 base removed from V and 5 bases from J, the gap between germline ends came to 15 bases.

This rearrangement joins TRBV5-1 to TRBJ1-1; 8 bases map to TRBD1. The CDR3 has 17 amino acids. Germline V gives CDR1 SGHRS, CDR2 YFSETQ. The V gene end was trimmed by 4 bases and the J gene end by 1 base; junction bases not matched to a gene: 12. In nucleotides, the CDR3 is TGCGCCAGCAGCCGAAGGACAGGGCGGTTTTCGAACACTGAAGCTTTCTTT. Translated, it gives CASSRRTGRFSNTEAFF. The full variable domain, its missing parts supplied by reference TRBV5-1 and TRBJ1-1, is KAGVTQTPRYLIKTRGQQVTLSCSPISGHRSVSWYQQTPGQGLQFLFEYFSETQRNKGNFPGRFSGRQFSNSRSEMNVSTLELGDSALYLCASSRRTGRFSNTEAFFGQGTRLTVV.

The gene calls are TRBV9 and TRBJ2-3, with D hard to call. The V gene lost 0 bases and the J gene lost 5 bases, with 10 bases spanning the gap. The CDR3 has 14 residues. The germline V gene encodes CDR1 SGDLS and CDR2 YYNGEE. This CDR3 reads CASSVATRRDTQYF. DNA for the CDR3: TGTGCCAGCAGCGTAGCTACGAGGAGAGATACGCAGTATTTT. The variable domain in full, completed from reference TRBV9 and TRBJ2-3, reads DSGVTQTPKHLITATGQRVTLRCSPRSGDLSVYWYQQSLDQGLQFLIQYYNGEERAKGNILERFSAQQFPDLHSELNLSSLELGDSALYFCASSVATRRDTQYFGPGTRLTVL.

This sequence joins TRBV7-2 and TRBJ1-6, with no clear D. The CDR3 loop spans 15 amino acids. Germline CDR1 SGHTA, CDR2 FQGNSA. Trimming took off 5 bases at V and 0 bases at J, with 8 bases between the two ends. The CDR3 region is CASSPLSSYNSPLHF. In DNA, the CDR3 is TGTGCCAGCAGCCCCCTAAGCTCCTATAATTCACCCCTCCACTTT.

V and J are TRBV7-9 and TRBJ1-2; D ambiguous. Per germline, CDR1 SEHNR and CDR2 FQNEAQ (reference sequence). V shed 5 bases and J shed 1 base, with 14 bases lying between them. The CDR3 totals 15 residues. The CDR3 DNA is TGTGCCAGCAGCCCGGCAGCATGGAGTAACTATGGCTACACCTTC. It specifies CASSPAAWSNYGYTF. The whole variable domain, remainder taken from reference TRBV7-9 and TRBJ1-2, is DTGVSQNPRHKITKRGQNVTFRCDPISEHNRLYWYRQTLGQGPEFLTYFQNEAQLEKSRLLSDRFSAERPKGSFSTLEIQRTEQGDSAMYLCASSPAAWSNYGYTFGSGTRLTVV.

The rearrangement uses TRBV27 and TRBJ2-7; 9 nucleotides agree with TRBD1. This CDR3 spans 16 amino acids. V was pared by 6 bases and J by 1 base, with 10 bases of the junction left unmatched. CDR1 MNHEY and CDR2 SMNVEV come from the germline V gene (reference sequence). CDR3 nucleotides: TGTGCCAGCAGACCACTCCCCGGGACAGGGTCCTACGAGCAGTACTTC. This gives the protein CASRPLPGTGSYEQYF.

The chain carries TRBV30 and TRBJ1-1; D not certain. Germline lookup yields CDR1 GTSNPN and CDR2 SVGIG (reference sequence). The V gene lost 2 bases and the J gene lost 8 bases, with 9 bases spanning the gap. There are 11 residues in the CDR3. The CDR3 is CAWSNPREAFF. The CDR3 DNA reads TGTGCCTGGAGTAACCCCCGGGAAGCTTTCTTT.

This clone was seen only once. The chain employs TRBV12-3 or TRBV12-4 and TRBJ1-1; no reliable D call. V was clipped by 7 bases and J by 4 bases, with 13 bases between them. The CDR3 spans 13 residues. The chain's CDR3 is CASTPPAGTEAFF. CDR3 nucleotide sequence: TGTGCCAGCACCCCTCCCGCCGGCACTGAAGCTTTCTTT.

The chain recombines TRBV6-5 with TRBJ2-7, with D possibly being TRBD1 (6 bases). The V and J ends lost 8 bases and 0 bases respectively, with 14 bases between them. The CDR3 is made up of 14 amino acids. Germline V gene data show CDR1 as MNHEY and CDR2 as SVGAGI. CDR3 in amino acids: CASGGLQGSYEQYF. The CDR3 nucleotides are TGTGCCAGCGGGGGATTACAGGGCTCCTACGAGCAGTACTTC.

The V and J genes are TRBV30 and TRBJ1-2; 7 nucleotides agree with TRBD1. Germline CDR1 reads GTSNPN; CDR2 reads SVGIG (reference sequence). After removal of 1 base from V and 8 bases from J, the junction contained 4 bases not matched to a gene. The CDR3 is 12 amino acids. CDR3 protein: CAWSDRGSGYTF. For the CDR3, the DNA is TGTGCCTGGAGTGACAGGGGATCGGGCTACACCTTC.